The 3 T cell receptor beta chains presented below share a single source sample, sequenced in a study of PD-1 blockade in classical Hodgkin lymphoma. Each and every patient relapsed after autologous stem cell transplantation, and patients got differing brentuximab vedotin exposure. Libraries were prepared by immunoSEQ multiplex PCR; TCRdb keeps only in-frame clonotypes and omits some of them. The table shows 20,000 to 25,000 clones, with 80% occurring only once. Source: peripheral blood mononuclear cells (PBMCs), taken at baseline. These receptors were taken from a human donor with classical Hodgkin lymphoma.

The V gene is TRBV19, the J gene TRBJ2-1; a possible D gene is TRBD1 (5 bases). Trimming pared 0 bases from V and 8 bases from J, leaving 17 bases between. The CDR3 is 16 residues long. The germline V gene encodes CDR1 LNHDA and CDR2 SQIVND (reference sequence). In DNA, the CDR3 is TGTGCCAGTAGTATAGATCTATGGACCCAGGGTTATGAGCAGTTCTTC. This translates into CASSIDLWTQGYEQFF.

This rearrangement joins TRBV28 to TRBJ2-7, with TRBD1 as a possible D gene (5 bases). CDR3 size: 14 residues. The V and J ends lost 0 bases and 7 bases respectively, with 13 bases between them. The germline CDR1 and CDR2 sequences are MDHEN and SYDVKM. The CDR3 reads CASSLWTVSWEQYF. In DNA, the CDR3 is TGTGCCAGCAGTTTATGGACAGTCTCTTGGGAGCAGTACTTC.

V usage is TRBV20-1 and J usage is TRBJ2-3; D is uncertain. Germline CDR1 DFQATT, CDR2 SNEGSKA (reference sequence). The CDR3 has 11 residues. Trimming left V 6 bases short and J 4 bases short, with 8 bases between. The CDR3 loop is CSAPFPDTQYF. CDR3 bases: TGCAGTGCCCCCTTCCCAGATACGCAGTATTTT.